What follows describes a single T cell receptor (beta chain). The cohort comprised adults aged about 18 to 89 years residing in some 24 US areas. How the authors handled the data: Using reference gene primer amplification, nucleated cell counts were estimated. The table came from immunoSEQ multiplex PCR; TCRdb's copy has only in-frame clones and leaves some out. V and J calls plus clone size are reproduced from that table; the DNA served to infer D and trimming. The repertoire includes fewer than 250,000 clones, around 90% of them detected once, and about 15% sits in the top ten. J gave up 2 bases and V 1 base, and 6 bases lay outside the gene matches. Germline assignment: CDR1 LGHNA and CDR2 YSLEER. The CDR3 has 16 residues. The record originates from a study of blood T cell repertoires in COVID-19. On the study more broadly: Spain, Italy and the United States supplied samples that represented acute and convalescent COVID-19. T cells, B-cell-depleted T cells, or PBMCs supplied cDNA or gDNA.

This sequence originates from a woman aged 45 to 65 with acute COVID-19. The chain is built from TRBV4-3 and TRBJ2-3; 7 bases map to TRBD1. The sample taken for sequencing was PBMCs or T cells enriched from blood (not recorded which). The CDR3 loop is CASSQVTGVPTDTQYF. As DNA, the CDR3 is TGCGCCAGCAGCCAAGTTACAGGGGTCCCCACAGATACGCAGTATTTT.